The entry below gives a single TCR beta chain sequence along with its context. Authors' methods: Reference gene primer amplification gave nucleated cell count estimates. Method: immunoSEQ multiplex PCR; TCRdb's copy keeps in-frame clones and lacks some. The V and J calls and the clone size are those of that table, but D and trimming were determined from the DNA. Of 370,000 or so clones in the sample, 70% to 85% are singletons; the top ten hold around 1.1%. CDR3 length: 21 residues. Germline assignment: CDR1 SNHLY and CDR2 FYNNEI. The junction had 25 bases not matched to a gene; V was cut back by 2 bases and J by 4 bases. These data originate in a study of blood T cell repertoires in COVID-19. Study-wide context: Some COVID-19 samples were acute and others convalescent; all came from the United States, Italy and Spain. In each case, the material was cDNA or gDNA derived from T cells, B-cell-depleted T cells, or PBMCs.

V is TRBV2 and J is TRBJ1-2; 7 nucleotides line up with TRBD1. The origin of this receptor is a human donor with acute or convalescent COVID-19. The donor label of this sample is uncertain. The sequencing input was peripheral blood. The CDR3 DNA is TGTGCCAGCAGTGAAAGTAGGGGGCGGTCGAACAGGGCCCTAGGAAGCTATGGCTACACCTTC. This sequence encodes CASSESRGRSNRALGSYGYTF.